The entry below gives a single T cell receptor (beta chain) sequence along with its context. This entry comes from a study of blood T cells in healthy people across ages. A second PCR of about 7 to 12 cycles used a sample-barcoded 5' primer and a J-beta primer mix. From the 5' RACE reads, TCRdb called clonotypes with MiXCR, one entry per CDR3 protein. The table lists 780,000 or so distinct CDR3 sequences, roughly 25% of them singletons, with more than 3% in the top ten. The CDR3 contains 15 residues. Germline V lookup: CDR1 SQVTM, CDR2 ANQGSEA. Deletions cut 0 bases from V and 5 bases from J, with 16 bases between. The same data also contributed to another study, on T cells of mothers and their children. That investigation notes: The people who donated were a few healthy Caucasian mothers and their six children. TCR recombination output is shaped by thymic selection similarly in related and unrelated pairs.

The sequence derives from a boy younger than 18 in good health. The V call is TRBV29-1, the J call TRBJ2-5, with D tentatively TRBD1 or TRBD2 (6 bases each). Sequencing input: blood. CDR3 nucleotide sequence: TGCAGCGTTGAAGACTGGGGGGCTGGGGCGGAGACCCAGTACTTC. It specifies CSVEDWGAGAETQYF. Variable domain in full (rest from reference TRBV29-1 and TRBJ2-5): SAVISQKPSRDICQRGTSLTIQCQVDSQVTMMFWYRQQPGQSLTLIATANQGSEATYESGFVIDKFPISRPNLTFSTLTVSNMSPEDSSIYLCSVEDWGAGAETQYFGPGTRLLVL.